This T cell receptor beta chain was recovered during a study of T cell repertoires in cytomegalovirus infection. Overall study results and limits: HLA-C-restricted, CMV-specific TCR beta clonotypes were dominant ex vivo.

The germline V and J ends were trimmed by 5 bases and 14 bases, with 22 bases remaining between them. The CDR3 covers 15 residues. Looked up from germline, CDR1 is MDHEN and CDR2 is SYDVKM. This clonotype was detected only a few times. Its antigen is as yet unknown. TCRdb reanalysed the reads using MiXCR and keeps one entry per CDR3 protein. The profile shows around 180,000 distinct CDR3 sequences, 28% of them singletons. V and J are TRBV28 and TRBJ1-6; D is possibly TRBD1 (6 bases). The sequencing input was PBMCs. This sequence was found in a human donor in good health (CMV status not recorded). Some clones in this sample may be carry-over from other donors' samples. This CDR3 is CASSPRQGIFGTLHF. In DNA form, the CDR3 reads TGTGCCAGCAGTCCGCGGCAGGGGATATTCGGCACCCTCCACTTT.